This TCR beta chain was sequenced for a study of shared clonotypes between healthy human individuals. CDR3 length equals 21 residues. Losses at the gene ends were 5 bases for V and 6 bases for J; bases not matched to a gene: 28. Per germline, CDR1 LNHDA and CDR2 SQIVND (reference sequence). Naive CD8 isolation took CD45RO-negative cells positively selected for CCR7 and excluded terminally differentiated effector memory CD45RA+ cells. An assay was performed, and its level was deep. The authors split each subset's genomic DNA evenly across several immunoSEQ plates. Using immunoSEQ multiplex PCR, the repertoire was profiled, and TCRdb retains in-frame clones only, with some absent. The table has about 600,000 clones, roughly 96% seen once.

Sequencing was carried out using naive CD8+ T cells sorted from blood. This clonotype was sampled from a woman aged 25-40 years in good health. The rearrangement uses TRBV19 and TRBJ2-3, with 8 positions matching TRBD1. The CDR3 reads CASSSPEYLSWDRPPRDTQYF. CDR3 nucleotide sequence: TGTGCCAGTAGTTCCCCGGAGTATTTGTCGTGGGACAGGCCCCCCAGGGATACGCAGTATTTT. The variable domain in full, completed from reference TRBV19 and TRBJ2-3, reads DGGITQSPKYLFRKEGQNVTLSCEQNLNHDAMYWYRQDPGQGLRLIYYSQIVNDFQKGDIAEGYSVSREKKESFPLTVTSAQKNPTAFYLCASSSPEYLSWDRPPRDTQYFGPGTRLTVL.